These 4 T cell receptor beta chains originate from one sample sequenced in a study of PD-1 blockade in classical Hodgkin lymphoma. The sample's time point: cycle 4 day 1 (C4D1), after around six weeks of nivolumab. Each of the patients experienced relapse following autologous stem cell transplantation, and their brentuximab vedotin exposure differed. The method was immunoSEQ multiplex PCR; TCRdb's version includes in-frame clones alone and lacks a portion of them. The sample has about 24,000 clones, roughly four fifths seen once. This material consisted of peripheral blood mononuclear cells (PBMCs), taken before the fourth cycle of nivolumab. These receptors all come from a human donor with classical Hodgkin lymphoma.

The CDR3 nucleotides are TGTGCCAGCAGCTTGCCGGACAGGGGCTACGAGCAGTACTTC. Its translation is CASSLPDRGYEQYF. J is TRBJ2-7 and V is TRBV5-4, with TRBD1 matching over 9 bases. The CDR3 length is 14 residues. The V segment lost 1 base and the J segment 3 bases; nucleotides outside the gene matches: 2. The V gene's germline CDR1 is SGHNT and CDR2 YYREEE (reference sequence).

The rearrangement joins TRBV6-5 to TRBJ2-1; either TRBD1 or TRBD2 may fit D (6 bases each). In germline, CDR1 is MNHEY, CDR2 SVGAGI. Trimming removed 2 bases at V and 9 bases at J, with 11 bases between. This CDR3 is 13 amino acids long. This CDR3 is CASSYKQGGEQFF. CDR3 nucleotide sequence: TGTGCCAGCAGTTACAAACAGGGAGGTGAGCAGTTCTTC.

The rearrangement uses TRBV2 and TRBJ1-4, with D unclear. The V gene's germline CDR1 is SNHLY and CDR2 FYNNEI. This CDR3 contains 15 residues. The V and J ends lost 4 bases and 5 bases respectively, with 14 bases between them. For the CDR3, the DNA is TGTGCCAGCAGTGCCGGATTGGCGGGGAATGAAAAACTGTTTTTT. It translates to CASSAGLAGNEKLFF.

V and J are TRBV19 and TRBJ1-1; D uncertain. The V gene lost 1 base and the J gene lost 7 bases, with 10 bases spanning the gap. In germline, CDR1 is LNHDA, CDR2 SQIVND (reference sequence). The CDR3 extends over 13 amino acids. The CDR3 coding sequence is TGTGCCAGTAGTATAGGAGGACGGATTGAAGCTTTCTTT. Translation: CASSIGGRIEAFF. The full variable domain, with the rest looked up from reference TRBV19 and TRBJ1-1, is DGGITQSPKYLFRKEGQNVTLSCEQNLNHDAMYWYRQDPGQGLRLIYYSQIVNDFQKGDIAEGYSVSREKKESFPLTVTSAQKNPTAFYLCASSIGGRIEAFFGQGTRLTVV.